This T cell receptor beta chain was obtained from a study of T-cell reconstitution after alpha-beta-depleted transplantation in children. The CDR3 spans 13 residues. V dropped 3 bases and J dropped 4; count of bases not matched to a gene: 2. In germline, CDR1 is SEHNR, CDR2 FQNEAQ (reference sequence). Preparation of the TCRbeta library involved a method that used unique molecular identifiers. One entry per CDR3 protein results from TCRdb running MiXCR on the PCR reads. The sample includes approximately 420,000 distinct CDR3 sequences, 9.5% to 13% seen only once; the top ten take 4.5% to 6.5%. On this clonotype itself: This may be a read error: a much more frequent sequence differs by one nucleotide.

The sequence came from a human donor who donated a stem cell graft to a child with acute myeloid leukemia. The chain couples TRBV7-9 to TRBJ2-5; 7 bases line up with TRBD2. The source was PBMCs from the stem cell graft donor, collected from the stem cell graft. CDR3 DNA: TGTGCCAGCAGCTTCGGACTAGGAGAGACCCAGTACTTC. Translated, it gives CASSFGLGETQYF.